This T cell receptor beta chain was sequenced during a study of cytomegalovirus exposure and HLA in healthy donors. Trimming at V came to 8 bases and at J to 5 bases, leaving 14 bases not matched to a gene. CDR1 and CDR2 (germline): LGHNA, YNFKEQ. The CDR3 extends over 16 amino acids. PCR was performed using 60 Vbeta and 13 Jbeta primers. This table comes from immunoSEQ multiplex PCR, and its TCRdb copy is limited to in-frame clones, with some not included. The sample yields 95,000 to 130,000 clones, 70% to 80% seen once. As regards this clone: No antigen is known for it.

Study results and caveats: In a later analysis, specific HLA alleles were associated with under 20,000 TCR beta sequences at a 0.05 false discovery rate. Common viral pathogens (according to a later analysis) appeared linked to several of the most significant clusters. The authors later found TCR association rates varying by HLA locus, with DRB1 most and HLA-C fewest. Reportedly, fewer N-insertions than the approximately 610-donor mean appeared in an Asian-associated ancestry cluster in a later analysis.

Sequenced material: PBMCs. The chain recombines TRBV4-2 with TRBJ2-1; 8 positions match TRBD2. The TCR comes from a man aged 25-45 years in good health and CMV-seropositive. Written as DNA, the CDR3 is TGTGCCAGCCGCCGGGGTAGCGGGAAGGACCACAATGAGCAGTTCTTC. Amino acid sequence: CASRRGSGKDHNEQFF.